This T cell receptor beta chain was profiled in a study of early T cells in non-severe SARS-CoV-2 infection. Turning to the study itself: With bulk RNA from unsorted whole blood as input, sequencing yielded unpaired chains.

Unique molecular identifiers were added to individual cDNA molecules. TCRdb itself ran the 5' RACE reads through MiXCR, one entry per CDR3 protein. The sample carries about 56,000 distinct CDR3 sequences, over 12% recorded once. Concerning this clonotype: Its antigen is still unknown.

The study, taken as a whole, reports: Comparison of clonotypes with VDJdb favored anti-spike CD8 responses while missing private and CD4 specificities.

The TCR comes from an adult who was a healthcare worker with PCR-confirmed SARS-CoV-2 infection or an uninfected control (not recorded which). The starting material was whole blood, obtained at baseline.

CDR3 sequence (DNA): TGTGCCAGCAGCTTGCCCAACAGCGAGACCCAGTACTTC. It specifies CASSLPNSETQYF. The J gene is TRBJ2-5, the V gene TRBV5-4; D is unresolved. The germline V gene has CDR1 SGHNT and CDR2 YYREEE (reference sequence). Trimming shortened V by 1 base and J by 5 bases, and 9 bases separated the two germline ends. The CDR3 is 13 residues long.